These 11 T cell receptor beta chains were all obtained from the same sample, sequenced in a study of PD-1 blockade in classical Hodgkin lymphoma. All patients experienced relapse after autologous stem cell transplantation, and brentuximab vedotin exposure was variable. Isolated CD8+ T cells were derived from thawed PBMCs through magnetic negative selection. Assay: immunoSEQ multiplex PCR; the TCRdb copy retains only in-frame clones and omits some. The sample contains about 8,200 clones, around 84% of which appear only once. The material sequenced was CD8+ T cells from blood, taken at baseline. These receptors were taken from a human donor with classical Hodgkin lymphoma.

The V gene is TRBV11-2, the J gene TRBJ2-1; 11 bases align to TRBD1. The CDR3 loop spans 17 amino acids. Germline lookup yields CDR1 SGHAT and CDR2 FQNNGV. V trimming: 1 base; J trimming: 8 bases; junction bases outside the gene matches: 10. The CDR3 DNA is TGTGCCAGCAGCTTAGGACCGGGACAGGGGGGATTCGATGAGCAGTTCTTC. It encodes CASSLGPGQGGFDEQFF.

CDR3: CASSLVVTGELFF. CDR3 sequence (DNA): TGTGCCAGCAGCTTAGTGGTCACCGGGGAGCTGTTTTTT. V is TRBV11-2 and J is TRBJ2-2; no definite D call. V was pared by 1 base and J by 4 bases, with 4 bases between. The CDR3 totals 13 residues. From germline, CDR1 is SGHAT and CDR2 FQNNGV. Filled out from reference TRBV11-2 and TRBJ2-2, the complete variable domain reads EAGVAQSPRYKIIEKRQSVAFWCNPISGHATLYWYQQILGQGPKLLIQFQNNGVVDDSQLPKDRFSAERLKGVDSTLKIQPAKLEDSAVYLCASSLVVTGELFFGEGSRLTVL.

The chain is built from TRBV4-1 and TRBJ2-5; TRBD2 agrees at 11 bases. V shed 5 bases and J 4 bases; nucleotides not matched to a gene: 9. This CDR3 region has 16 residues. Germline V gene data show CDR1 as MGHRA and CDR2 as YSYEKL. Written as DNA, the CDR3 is TGCGCCAGCAGCGCTCCTCTAGCGGGGGGTCGAGAGACCCAGTACTTC. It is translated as CASSAPLAGGRETQYF.

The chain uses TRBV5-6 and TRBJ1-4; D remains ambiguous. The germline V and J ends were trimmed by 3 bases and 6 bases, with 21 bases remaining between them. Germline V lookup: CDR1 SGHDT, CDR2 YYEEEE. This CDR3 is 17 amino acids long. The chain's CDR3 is CASSSGMLGMLDEKLFF. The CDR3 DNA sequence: TGTGCCAGCAGCTCGGGGATGTTGGGTATGTTGGATGAAAAACTGTTTTTT.

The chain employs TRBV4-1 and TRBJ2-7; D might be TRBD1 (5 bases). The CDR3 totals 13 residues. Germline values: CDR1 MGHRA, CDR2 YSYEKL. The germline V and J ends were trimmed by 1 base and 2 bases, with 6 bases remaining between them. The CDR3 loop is CASSQAGTYEQYF. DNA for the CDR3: TGCGCCAGCAGCCAAGCAGGGACCTACGAGCAGTACTTC.

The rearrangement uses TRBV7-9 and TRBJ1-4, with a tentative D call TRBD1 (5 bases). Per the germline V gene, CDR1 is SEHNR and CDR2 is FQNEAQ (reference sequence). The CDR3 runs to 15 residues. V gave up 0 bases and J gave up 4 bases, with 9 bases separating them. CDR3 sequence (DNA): TGTGCCAGCAGCTTAGCGCGGCAGGGTAATGAAAAACTGTTTTTT. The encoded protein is CASSLARQGNEKLFF.

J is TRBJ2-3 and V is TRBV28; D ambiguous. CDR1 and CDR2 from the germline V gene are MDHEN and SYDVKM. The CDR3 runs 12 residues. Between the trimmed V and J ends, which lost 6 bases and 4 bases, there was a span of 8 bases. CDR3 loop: CASSLLADTQYF. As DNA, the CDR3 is TGTGCCAGCAGCCTTCTAGCAGATACGCAGTATTTT.

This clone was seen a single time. CDR3 in amino acids: CATGTSGGPGSYNEQFF. The CDR3 nucleotides are TGCGCCACGGGTACTAGCGGGGGGCCTGGCTCCTACAATGAGCAGTTCTTC. The genes are TRBV5-1 and TRBJ2-1; 12 bases are shared with TRBD2. Germline CDR1 is SGHRS and CDR2 is YFSETQ. V shed 9 bases and J 0 bases; nucleotides not matched to a gene: 10. The CDR3 totals 17 residues.

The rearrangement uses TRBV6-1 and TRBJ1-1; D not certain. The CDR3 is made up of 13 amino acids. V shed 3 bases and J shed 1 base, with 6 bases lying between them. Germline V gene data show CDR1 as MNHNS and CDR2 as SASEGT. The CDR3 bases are TGTGCCAGCAGTGATTTGGGGAACACTGAAGCTTTCTTT. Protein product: CASSDLGNTEAFF.

The CDR3 region is CASSYSGGPYEQYF. For the CDR3, the DNA is TGTGCCAGCAGTTACTCTGGGGGCCCCTACGAGCAGTACTTC. The gene calls are TRBV6-5 and TRBJ2-7, with D maybe TRBD1 (6 bases). CDR3 length: 14 amino acids. Trimming removed 0 bases from V and 2 bases from J, with 8 bases in between. Germline V gene sequence: CDR1 MNHEY, CDR2 SVGAGI.

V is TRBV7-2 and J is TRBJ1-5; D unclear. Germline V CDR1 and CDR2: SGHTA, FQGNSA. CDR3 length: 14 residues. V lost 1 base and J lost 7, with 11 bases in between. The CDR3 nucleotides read TGTGCCAGCAGCTTAGGGACGGGGTTCCAGCCCCAGCATTTT. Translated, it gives CASSLGTGFQPQHF.